The 21 T cell receptor beta chains given below trace back to one sample, sequenced in a study of T cells in Graves' hyperthyroidism and ophthalmopathy. Amplification yielded TCR beta CDR3 regions, with RNA transcripts as the source. RT-PCR in the first round (using the HTBI primer set) targeted the TCR CDR3. TCRdb reprocessed the multiplex PCR reads with MiXCR, giving one entry per CDR3 protein. Among around 350,000 distinct CDR3 sequences listed, around 14% were seen once. Material for sequencing was blood. The source is a young woman with Graves' hyperthyroidism that later progressed to Graves' ophthalmopathy.

The chain is built from TRBV13 and TRBJ2-1; D could derive from TRBD1 or TRBD2 (5 bases each). CDR3 size: 11 residues. The ends were cut back, 3 bases at V and 13 bases at J, with 10 bases in the middle. Germline CDR1 PRHDT, CDR2 FYEKMQ (reference sequence). CDR3 bases: TGTGCCAGCAGCTTGGGGACCGTTCAGTTCTTC. Translated, it gives CASSLGTVQFF. Looking up the rest from reference TRBV13 and TRBJ2-1 gives the full variable domain: AAGVIQSPRHLIKEKRETATLKCYPIPRHDTVYWYQQGPGQDPQFLISFYEKMQSDKGSIPDRFSAQQFSDYHSELNMSSLELGDSALYFCASSLGTVQFFGPGTRLTVL.

This clonotype appeared many times. V is TRBV29-1 and J is TRBJ2-1; 11 bases line up with TRBD2. The CDR3 runs to 14 residues. Germline V gives CDR1 SQVTM, CDR2 ANQGSEA. Losses at the gene ends were 7 bases for V and 3 bases for J; bases not matched to a gene: 5. The CDR3 DNA reads TGCAGCGAAATAGCGGGAGGGCTCTACAATGAGCAGTTCTTC. Translated, it gives CSEIAGGLYNEQFF.

This clonotype was detected many times. The rearrangement links TRBV27 to TRBJ1-5; TRBD1 agrees at 8 bases. CDR3 length: 14 amino acids. CDR1 MNHEY and CDR2 SMNVEV come from the germline V gene (reference sequence). The J segment lost 1 base and the V segment lost 4 bases, leaving 0 bases of the junction unmatched. This CDR3 is CASSYRGSNQPQHF. CDR3 in DNA: TGTGCCAGCAGTTACAGGGGGAGCAATCAGCCCCAGCATTTT.

This clonotype showed up just a few times. A much larger clone lies one base from this, so it may be a read error. The chain's CDR3 is CSAKLGATDTQYF. CDR3 coding DNA: TGCAGTGCTAAGCTAGGCGCGACAGATACGCAGTATTTT. The V and J genes are TRBV20-1 and TRBJ2-3; D not certain. CDR3 length equals 13 residues. V was clipped by 4 bases and J by 3 bases, with 11 bases between them. Looked up from germline, CDR1 is DFQATT and CDR2 is SNEGSKA (reference sequence).

V and J are TRBV7-9 and TRBJ1-5; a weak D match, TRBD1 (6 bases). The CDR3 loop spans 13 amino acids. Deletions cut 5 bases from V and 7 bases from J, with 12 bases between. Germline CDR1 is SEHNR and CDR2 is FQNEAQ (reference sequence). In DNA form, the CDR3 reads TGTGCCAGCAGCCCGGGACAATGGCAGCCCCAGCATTTT. It specifies CASSPGQWQPQHF.

This clonotype was found many times. The gene calls are TRBV2 and TRBJ2-1; perhaps TRBD2 as D (5 bases). V shed 4 bases and J shed 9 bases, with 10 bases lying between them. The germline V gene has CDR1 SNHLY and CDR2 FYNNEI. The length of the CDR3 is 12 residues. The CDR3 sequence is CASSVLRGEQFF. Here the CDR3 DNA reads TGTGCCAGCAGTGTACTACGGGGTGAGCAGTTCTTC. The full variable domain, with the rest looked up from reference TRBV2 and TRBJ2-1, is EPEVTQTPSHQVTQMGQEVILRCVPISNHLYFYWYRQILGQKVEFLVSFYNNEISEKSEIFDDQFSVERPDGSNFTLKIRSTKLEDSAMYFCASSVLRGEQFFGPGTRLTVL.

This clonotype appeared many times. The chain recombines TRBV7-9 with TRBJ2-5, with D uncertain. Germline-derived CDR1 and CDR2 are SEHNR and FQNEAQ (reference sequence). Trimming left V 6 bases short and J 2 bases short, with 4 bases between. The CDR3 length is 11 residues. The CDR3 sequence is CASRFQETQYF. The CDR3 coding sequence is TGTGCCAGCAGATTTCAAGAGACCCAGTACTTC.

Written as DNA, the CDR3 is TGTGCCAGCAGCCCGGGGGCACAGGGAAGCTCTGGAAACACCATATATTTT. It encodes CASSPGAQGSSGNTIYF. The V gene is TRBV11-2, the J gene TRBJ1-3; possibly TRBD1 for D (6 bases). V lost 5 bases to trimming and J lost 0 bases, with 17 bases between them. The CDR3 is made up of 17 amino acids. Germline V gene lookup returns CDR1 SGHAT and CDR2 FQNNGV.

As to this clonotype: A much larger clone differs by one base, so this may be a read error. The rearrangement uses TRBV28 and TRBJ2-3; no definite D call. The closer fit of TRBJ1-5 to the DNA end suggests the J call may be wrong. The CDR3 contains 16 residues. Germline values: CDR1 MDHEN, CDR2 SYDVKM. The CDR3 here is CASSSPLAGSTDTQHF. DNA of the CDR3: TGTGCCAGCAGTTCTCCCCTAGCGGGAAGCACAGATACGCAGCATTTT.

The table lists this clonotype with many counts. The CDR3 sequence is CASRASPQGGTYEQYF. The CDR3, as DNA: TGTGCCAGCAGGGCTTCGCCCCAGGGCGGGACCTACGAGCAGTACTTC. The chain has TRBV7-8 and TRBJ2-7; a weak D match, TRBD2 (6 bases). V gave up 6 bases and J gave up 2 bases, with 20 bases separating them. The germline V gene encodes CDR1 SGHVS and CDR2 FQNEAQ. The CDR3 is 16 residues long.

The chain uses TRBV28 and TRBJ2-2; D is uncertain. Trimming took 8 bases from V and 4 from J, leaving 11 bases between them. This CDR3 has 13 residues. The germline gives CDR1 MDHEN, CDR2 SYDVKM. In DNA, the CDR3 is TGTGCCAGCGGCACTTCAGTCACCGGGGAGCTGTTTTTT. This encodes CASGTSVTGELFF.

The sample holds many counts of this clonotype. The chain joins TRBV28 to TRBJ2-5; 12 bases align to TRBD1. The CDR3 runs 15 residues. V dropped 3 bases and J dropped 7; count of bases not matched to a gene: 6. The V gene's germline CDR1 is MDHEN and CDR2 SYDVKM. This CDR3 is CASSFGTGGAGTQYF. CDR3 coding DNA: TGTGCCAGCAGTTTTGGGACAGGGGGCGCGGGGACCCAGTACTTC.

This clonotype was counted at least ten times. This rearrangement joins TRBV6-2 or TRBV6-3 to TRBJ2-2; TRBD2 agrees at 7 bases. Trimming cost V 2 bases and J 4 bases; bases outside gene matches: 7. The CDR3 runs 16 residues. From germline, CDR1 is MNHEY and CDR2 SVGEGT. This CDR3 reads CASSYLAVRSTGELFF. The CDR3 DNA reads TGTGCCAGCAGTTACCTAGCGGTGAGATCCACCGGGGAGCTGTTTTTT.

This clonotype was seen only once. The J gene is TRBJ2-5, the V gene TRBV7-6; D is perhaps TRBD2 (6 bases). This CDR3 spans 12 amino acids. The V and J ends lost 6 bases and 2 bases respectively, with 7 bases between them. Germline CDR1 and CDR2: SGHVS and FNYEAQ. The CDR3 DNA sequence: TGTGCCAGCAGGCGGGAACAAGAGACCCAGTACTTC. Its translation: CASRREQETQYF. The whole variable domain, remainder taken from reference TRBV7-6 and TRBJ2-5, is GAGVSQSPRYKVTKRGQDVALRCDPISGHVSLYWYRQALGQGPEFLTYFNYEAQQDKSGLPNDRFSAERPEGSISTLTIQRTEQRDSAMYRCASRREQETQYFGPGTRLLVL.

The genes are TRBV11-2 and TRBJ2-3; 12 nucleotides match TRBD2. Germline V CDR1 and CDR2: SGHAT, FQNNGV. The V and J ends lost 5 bases and 5 bases, in that order; junction bases with no gene match: 14. This CDR3 has 18 residues. In DNA, the CDR3 is TGTGCCAGCAGCCCCGGACTAGCGGGGCCCTCGGCGGTAGATACGCAGTATTTT. Translated: CASSPGLAGPSAVDTQYF. Using reference TRBV11-2 and TRBJ2-3 for the parts outside the CDR3, the full variable domain is EAGVAQSPRYKIIEKRQSVAFWCNPISGHATLYWYQQILGQGPKLLIQFQNNGVVDDSQLPKDRFSAERLKGVDSTLKIQPAKLEDSAVYLCASSPGLAGPSAVDTQYFGPGTRLTVL.

This clonotype was recorded many times. The chain combines TRBV2 with TRBJ1-5; 9 bases align to TRBD1. The germline gives CDR1 SNHLY, CDR2 FYNNEI. This CDR3 region has 15 residues. V trimming: 7 bases; J trimming: 4 bases; junction bases outside the gene matches: 8. The CDR3 DNA reads TGTGCCAGCACCGCGGGACAGGGTAGGAATCAGCCCCAGCATTTT. Encoded protein: CASTAGQGRNQPQHF. The full variable domain, its missing parts supplied by reference TRBV2 and TRBJ1-5, is EPEVTQTPSHQVTQMGQEVILRCVPISNHLYFYWYRQILGQKVEFLVSFYNNEISEKSEIFDDQFSVERPDGSNFTLKIRSTKLEDSAMYFCASTAGQGRNQPQHFGDGTRLSIL.

This clonotype appeared a few times. The chain employs TRBV4-1 and TRBJ1-5; TRBD1 agrees at 8 bases. V was pared by 3 bases and J by 6 bases, with 7 bases of the junction left unmatched. This CDR3 is built from 15 residues. Per the germline V gene, CDR1 is MGHRA and CDR2 is YSYEKL. The CDR3 is CASSQNRGSGQPQHF. The CDR3 nucleotides read TGCGCCAGCAGCCAGAACAGGGGGTCTGGTCAGCCCCAGCATTTT.

This clonotype was detected ten times or more. The chain recombines TRBV7-9 with TRBJ2-3, with D possibly TRBD2 on 6 matching bases. V lost 3 bases and J 2 bases, leaving 12 bases between the germline ends. The CDR3 length is 15 residues. CDR1 SEHNR and CDR2 FQNEAQ come from the germline V gene (reference sequence). CDR3 protein: CASSLDGSATDTQYF. For the CDR3, the DNA is TGTGCCAGCAGCTTGGACGGGAGCGCCACAGATACGCAGTATTTT.

A few counts support this clonotype. The gene calls are TRBV27 and TRBJ2-7, with 11 bases matching TRBD1. This CDR3 is built from 17 residues. CDR1 and CDR2 (germline): MNHEY, SMNVEV (reference sequence). V shed 6 bases, J shed 3 bases, and the junction held 13 bases outside the gene matches. CDR3 sequence reads: CASSPSLGTGGVYEQYF. DNA for the CDR3: TGTGCCAGCAGCCCGAGCCTGGGGACAGGGGGTGTCTACGAGCAGTACTTC.

This clonotype occurred many times. The DNA for the CDR3 is TGTGCCAGCAGTTTCTCAGAGTACTCCTACGAGCAGTACTTC. Encoded protein: CASSFSEYSYEQYF. The chain recombines TRBV12-3 or TRBV12-4 with TRBJ2-7; D uncertain. CDR3 length: 14 residues. V was shortened by 3 bases and J by 0 bases, with 9 bases between the two germline ends.

This clonotype was seen many times. This chain joins TRBV28 and TRBJ2-1; D may be TRBD1 or TRBD2 (5 bases each). CDR3 length: 13 residues. Trimming removed 7 bases at V and 4 bases at J, with 11 bases between. Germline V lookup: CDR1 MDHEN, CDR2 SYDVKM. The DNA for the CDR3 is TGTGCCAGCAACGGGACCCCTTACAATGAGCAGTTCTTC. The encoded protein is CASNGTPYNEQFF.